The clone carrying this T cell receptor beta chain has more than one count but fewer than ten. The CDR3 spans 15 residues. Germline V gene lookup returns CDR1 SGHTA and CDR2 FQGNSA. Primers used in a second PCR of roughly 6 to 12 cycles were a sample-barcoded 5' primer and a J-beta primer mix. MiXCR, run by TCRdb on the 5' RACE reads, gives a single entry per CDR3 protein. The sample holds roughly 800,000 distinct CDR3 sequences, about 53% seen once. The source of the sample is a study of blood T cells in healthy people across ages. This receptor was obtained from an elderly man in good health. The sample was blood. The chain uses TRBV7-2 and TRBJ2-5; 10 positions agree with TRBD2. The J call may be faulty, since TRBJ2-7 better matches the DNA end. The CDR3 coding sequence is TGTGCCAGCAGCTTAATTAGGCTAGCGGGAGCCGAGCAGTACTTC. It yields the protein CASSLIRLAGAEQYF.